These 22 T cell receptor beta chains were sequenced from one sample in a study of cytomegalovirus exposure and HLA in healthy donors. Clones were sequenced by immunoSEQ multiplex PCR, and TCRdb holds only the in-frame ones, with some missing. Of under 200,000 clones listed, nearly 90% are singletons. The sample comprised PBMCs. These receptors all stem from a man between 18 and 29 years old in good health and CMV-seropositive.

J is TRBJ2-7 and V is TRBV5-5; TRBD1 is a possible D gene (5 bases). CDR3 size: 12 residues. With 4 bases removed from V and 6 bases from J, the gap between germline ends came to 11 bases. CDR1 SGHKS and CDR2 YYEKEE come from the germline V gene (reference sequence). The CDR3, as DNA: TGTGCCAGCAGCCCGCCAGGGTCCGAGCAGTACTTC. As protein: CASSPPGSEQYF.

This clone was seen only a few times. The J gene is TRBJ1-2, the V gene TRBV4-1, with 10 bases that match TRBD1. The CDR3 totals 15 residues. Germline CDR1 and CDR2: MGHRA and YSYEKL. V dropped 4 bases and J dropped 3; count of bases not matched to a gene: 5. The CDR3 sequence: CASSLGQGNDYGYTF. The CDR3 bases are TGCGCCAGCAGCCTGGGACAGGGGAACGACTATGGCTACACCTTC.

The chain has TRBV30 and TRBJ1-1; D gene ambiguous. Germline lookup yields CDR1 GTSNPN and CDR2 SVGIG (reference sequence). The V end lost 0 bases, the J end lost 4 bases, and 12 bases lay between the germline ends. This CDR3 comprises 14 residues. CDR3 nucleotides: TGTGCCTGGAGTGTAACGGGATCCACCACTGAAGCTTTCTTT. Protein: CAWSVTGSTTEAFF.

The V call is TRBV5-1, the J call TRBJ2-5; no reliable D call. The CDR3 consists of 12 residues. Per the germline V gene, CDR1 is SGHRS and CDR2 is YFSETQ. The V and J ends lost 2 bases and 4 bases respectively, with 6 bases between them. The CDR3 sequence is CASSFSSETQYF. The DNA for the CDR3 is TGCGCCAGCAGCTTTAGTTCAGAGACCCAGTACTTC. Variable domain in full (rest from reference TRBV5-1 and TRBJ2-5): KAGVTQTPRYLIKTRGQQVTLSCSPISGHRSVSWYQQTPGQGLQFLFEYFSETQRNKGNFPGRFSGRQFSNSRSEMNVSTLELGDSALYLCASSFSSETQYFGPGTRLLVL.

The chain combines TRBV29-1 with TRBJ1-5, with 11 bases identical to TRBD1. The junction had 11 bases not matched to a gene; V was cut back by 8 bases and J by 5 bases. This CDR3 is 15 amino acids long. Germline lookup yields CDR1 SQVTM and CDR2 ANQGSEA. The CDR3 loop reads CSPRDRGITYQPQHF. CDR3 nucleotides: TGCAGCCCCCGGGACAGGGGGATAACTTATCAGCCCCAGCATTTT.

This clone was recorded a few times. V usage is TRBV30 and J usage is TRBJ1-4; tentatively, D is TRBD1 (5 bases). This CDR3 has 13 residues. The germline V gene encodes CDR1 GTSNPN and CDR2 SVGIG (reference sequence). Trimming removed 2 bases from V and 5 bases from J, with 9 bases in between. The CDR3 region has the DNA TGTGCCTGGAGTCGACAGAGGAATGAAAAACTGTTTTTT. Translation: CAWSRQRNEKLFF. Combining the CDR3 with reference TRBV30 and TRBJ1-4 gives the whole variable domain SQTIHQWPATLVQPVGSPLSLECTVEGTSNPNLYWYRQAAGRGLQLLFYSVGIGQISSEVPQNLSASRPQDRQFILSSKKLLLSDSGFYLCAWSRQRNEKLFFGSGTQLSVL.

V is TRBV5-1 and J is TRBJ1-2; TRBD1 aligns across 9 bases. V shed 0 bases, J shed 8 bases, and the junction held 8 bases outside the gene matches. Germline values: CDR1 SGHRS, CDR2 YFSETQ. This CDR3 region has 15 residues. The CDR3 DNA reads as TGCGCCAGCAGCTTGGGTCCGGGGACAGGGAGAGGCTACACCTTC. This codes for CASSLGPGTGRGYTF.

The chain carries TRBV2 and TRBJ2-3; the D is unclear. Per the germline V gene, CDR1 is SNHLY and CDR2 is FYNNEI. Trimming shortened V by 8 bases and J by 2 bases, and 14 bases separated the two germline ends. The CDR3 is made up of 14 amino acids. CDR3 bases: TGTGCCAGCCAATGGGCCCCCCACACAGATACGCAGTATTTT. This gives the protein CASQWAPHTDTQYF. The complete variable domain, with remaining parts taken from reference TRBV2 and TRBJ2-3, reads EPEVTQTPSHQVTQMGQEVILRCVPISNHLYFYWYRQILGQKVEFLVSFYNNEISEKSEIFDDQFSVERPDGSNFTLKIRSTKLEDSAMYFCASQWAPHTDTQYFGPGTRLTVL.

This chain uses TRBV2 with TRBJ2-6; D not resolved. There are 10 residues in the CDR3. V lost 6 bases and J lost 9, with 3 bases in between. Germline CDR1 and CDR2: SNHLY and FYNNEI. This CDR3 is CASRYNVLTF. In DNA form, the CDR3 reads TGTGCCAGCAGATACAACGTCCTGACTTTC.

The chain is built from TRBV13 and TRBJ2-7, with 9 positions matching TRBD1. In germline, CDR1 is PRHDT, CDR2 FYEKMQ (reference sequence). The ends lost 5 bases at V and 5 bases at J; junction bases unmatched: 7. The CDR3 loop spans 14 amino acids. The CDR3 loop reads CASSPDRGINEQYF. DNA of the CDR3: TGTGCCAGCAGCCCGGACAGGGGTATCAACGAGCAGTACTTC.

This clone was detected only a few times. The J gene is TRBJ2-2, the V gene TRBV19, with 9 bases identical to TRBD1. V was clipped by 1 base and J by 7 bases; unmatched bases: 4. In germline, CDR1 is LNHDA, CDR2 SQIVND (reference sequence). The CDR3 spans 15 residues. The CDR3 sequence is CASSIGTGVGGELFF. The CDR3, as DNA: TGTGCCAGTAGTATAGGGACAGGGGTCGGCGGGGAGCTGTTTTTT.

This chain joins TRBV7-3 and TRBJ2-1; 13 bases are a match to TRBD2. The germline V gene has CDR1 SGHTA and CDR2 FQGTGA. CDR3 size: 14 residues. The ends lost 5 bases at V and 6 bases at J; junction bases unmatched: 1. CDR3 loop: CASSTSGRANEQFF. CDR3 nucleotide sequence: TGTGCCAGCAGCACTAGCGGGAGGGCCAATGAGCAGTTCTTC.

This chain links TRBV7-3 with TRBJ2-7; D is possibly TRBD1 (6 bases). Germline V gives CDR1 SGHTA, CDR2 FQGTGA. The CDR3 totals 14 residues. The ends were cut back, 0 bases at V and 3 bases at J, with 9 bases in the middle. The CDR3 protein is CASSLTPDSYEQYF. CDR3 nucleotide sequence: TGTGCCAGCAGCTTAACCCCGGACAGCTACGAGCAGTACTTC.

With regard to this clone: Different DNA sequences within this sample yield the same CDR3. This chain connects TRBV6-1 to TRBJ1-5; TRBD1 might be the D (6 bases). Germline CDR1 MNHNS, CDR2 SASEGT. The V end lost 7 bases, the J end lost 2 bases, and 9 bases lay between the germline ends. The CDR3 totals 13 residues. The CDR3, as DNA: TGTGCCAGCAAGGGGGGGGGCAATCAGCCCCAGCATTTT. This translates into CASKGGGNQPQHF.

Comments on this clone: Its ends do not fully match the called genes, so a read error is possible. The chain uses TRBV7-3 and TRBJ2-3; D perhaps matches TRBD1 (6 bases). Germline CDR1 reads SGHTA; CDR2 reads FQGTGA. CDR3 size: 15 residues. The CDR3 region has the DNA TGTGCCAGCAGTTTAATGACAGGTAGCACAGATACGCAGTATTTT. It translates to CASSLMTGSTDTQYF.

V is TRBV9 and J is TRBJ2-7; 10 bases match TRBD1. The V gene's germline CDR1 is SGDLS and CDR2 YYNGEE. Losses at the gene ends were 0 bases for V and 3 bases for J; bases not matched to a gene: 3. The CDR3 extends over 15 amino acids. Here the CDR3 reads CASSVGQGAYYEQYF. The CDR3, as DNA: TGTGCCAGCAGCGTAGGACAGGGGGCTTACTACGAGCAGTACTTC. The full variable domain, rest sourced from reference TRBV9 and TRBJ2-7, is DSGVTQTPKHLITATGQRVTLRCSPRSGDLSVYWYQQSLDQGLQFLIQYYNGEERAKGNILERFSAQQFPDLHSELNLSSLELGDSALYFCASSVGQGAYYEQYFGPGTRLTVT.

A single count supports this clone. The chain combines TRBV4-1 with TRBJ2-5; D is possibly TRBD2 (5 bases). The V end lost 1 base, the J end lost 0 bases, and 12 bases lay between the germline ends. Per germline, CDR1 MGHRA and CDR2 YSYEKL. CDR3 size: 16 residues. CDR3 coding DNA: TGCGCCAGCAGCCAAGTCCTAGCAACGTACCAAGAGACCCAGTACTTC. The encoded protein is CASSQVLATYQETQYF.

The chain links TRBV14 to TRBJ2-1; 7 bases agree with TRBD2. CDR1 SGHDN and CDR2 FVKESK come from the germline V gene. The CDR3 contains 15 residues. V trimming: 0 bases; J trimming: 14 bases; junction bases outside the gene matches: 13. This chain's CDR3 is CASSQEGRAGVRKFF. CDR3 in DNA: TGTGCCAGCAGCCAAGAAGGTCGGGCGGGAGTAAGGAAGTTCTTC.

Here the CDR3 reads CASSQANRVSTGELFF. Here the CDR3 DNA reads TGCGCCAGCAGCCAAGCAAACAGGGTGAGCACCGGGGAGCTGTTTTTT. The V call is TRBV4-1, the J call TRBJ2-2; a weak D match, TRBD1 (6 bases). Germline V lookup: CDR1 MGHRA, CDR2 YSYEKL. V was cut by 1 base and J by 4 bases, with 13 bases left in between. The length of the CDR3 is 16 residues.

V gene TRBV6-1 combines with J gene TRBJ2-5; D is possibly TRBD1 (6 bases). Germline V lookup: CDR1 MNHNS, CDR2 SASEGT. V lost 6 bases, J lost 2 bases, and 13 bases lay in between. This CDR3 contains 14 residues. The CDR3 protein is CASRRQVGQETQYF. The CDR3 bases are TGTGCCAGCAGGAGACAGGTGGGACAAGAGACCCAGTACTTC.

This clone was observed a few times. The chain recombines TRBV29-1 with TRBJ1-1, with 8 bases matching TRBD1. Per the germline V gene, CDR1 is SQVTM and CDR2 is ANQGSEA. The CDR3 loop spans 13 amino acids. The ends lost 1 base at V and 4 bases at J; junction bases unmatched: 2. The CDR3: CSVEADRATEAFF. CDR3 in DNA: TGCAGCGTTGAAGCGGACAGGGCCACTGAAGCTTTCTTT.

The gene calls are TRBV29-1 and TRBJ1-3, with 7 bases identical to TRBD1. The germline V gene encodes CDR1 SQVTM and CDR2 ANQGSEA. This CDR3 has 15 residues. V shed 6 bases, J shed 0 bases, and the junction held 8 bases outside the gene matches. The DNA of the CDR3 is TGCAGCGTCCGCCCAACAGGGGACTCTGGAAACACCATATATTTT. This encodes CSVRPTGDSGNTIYF.